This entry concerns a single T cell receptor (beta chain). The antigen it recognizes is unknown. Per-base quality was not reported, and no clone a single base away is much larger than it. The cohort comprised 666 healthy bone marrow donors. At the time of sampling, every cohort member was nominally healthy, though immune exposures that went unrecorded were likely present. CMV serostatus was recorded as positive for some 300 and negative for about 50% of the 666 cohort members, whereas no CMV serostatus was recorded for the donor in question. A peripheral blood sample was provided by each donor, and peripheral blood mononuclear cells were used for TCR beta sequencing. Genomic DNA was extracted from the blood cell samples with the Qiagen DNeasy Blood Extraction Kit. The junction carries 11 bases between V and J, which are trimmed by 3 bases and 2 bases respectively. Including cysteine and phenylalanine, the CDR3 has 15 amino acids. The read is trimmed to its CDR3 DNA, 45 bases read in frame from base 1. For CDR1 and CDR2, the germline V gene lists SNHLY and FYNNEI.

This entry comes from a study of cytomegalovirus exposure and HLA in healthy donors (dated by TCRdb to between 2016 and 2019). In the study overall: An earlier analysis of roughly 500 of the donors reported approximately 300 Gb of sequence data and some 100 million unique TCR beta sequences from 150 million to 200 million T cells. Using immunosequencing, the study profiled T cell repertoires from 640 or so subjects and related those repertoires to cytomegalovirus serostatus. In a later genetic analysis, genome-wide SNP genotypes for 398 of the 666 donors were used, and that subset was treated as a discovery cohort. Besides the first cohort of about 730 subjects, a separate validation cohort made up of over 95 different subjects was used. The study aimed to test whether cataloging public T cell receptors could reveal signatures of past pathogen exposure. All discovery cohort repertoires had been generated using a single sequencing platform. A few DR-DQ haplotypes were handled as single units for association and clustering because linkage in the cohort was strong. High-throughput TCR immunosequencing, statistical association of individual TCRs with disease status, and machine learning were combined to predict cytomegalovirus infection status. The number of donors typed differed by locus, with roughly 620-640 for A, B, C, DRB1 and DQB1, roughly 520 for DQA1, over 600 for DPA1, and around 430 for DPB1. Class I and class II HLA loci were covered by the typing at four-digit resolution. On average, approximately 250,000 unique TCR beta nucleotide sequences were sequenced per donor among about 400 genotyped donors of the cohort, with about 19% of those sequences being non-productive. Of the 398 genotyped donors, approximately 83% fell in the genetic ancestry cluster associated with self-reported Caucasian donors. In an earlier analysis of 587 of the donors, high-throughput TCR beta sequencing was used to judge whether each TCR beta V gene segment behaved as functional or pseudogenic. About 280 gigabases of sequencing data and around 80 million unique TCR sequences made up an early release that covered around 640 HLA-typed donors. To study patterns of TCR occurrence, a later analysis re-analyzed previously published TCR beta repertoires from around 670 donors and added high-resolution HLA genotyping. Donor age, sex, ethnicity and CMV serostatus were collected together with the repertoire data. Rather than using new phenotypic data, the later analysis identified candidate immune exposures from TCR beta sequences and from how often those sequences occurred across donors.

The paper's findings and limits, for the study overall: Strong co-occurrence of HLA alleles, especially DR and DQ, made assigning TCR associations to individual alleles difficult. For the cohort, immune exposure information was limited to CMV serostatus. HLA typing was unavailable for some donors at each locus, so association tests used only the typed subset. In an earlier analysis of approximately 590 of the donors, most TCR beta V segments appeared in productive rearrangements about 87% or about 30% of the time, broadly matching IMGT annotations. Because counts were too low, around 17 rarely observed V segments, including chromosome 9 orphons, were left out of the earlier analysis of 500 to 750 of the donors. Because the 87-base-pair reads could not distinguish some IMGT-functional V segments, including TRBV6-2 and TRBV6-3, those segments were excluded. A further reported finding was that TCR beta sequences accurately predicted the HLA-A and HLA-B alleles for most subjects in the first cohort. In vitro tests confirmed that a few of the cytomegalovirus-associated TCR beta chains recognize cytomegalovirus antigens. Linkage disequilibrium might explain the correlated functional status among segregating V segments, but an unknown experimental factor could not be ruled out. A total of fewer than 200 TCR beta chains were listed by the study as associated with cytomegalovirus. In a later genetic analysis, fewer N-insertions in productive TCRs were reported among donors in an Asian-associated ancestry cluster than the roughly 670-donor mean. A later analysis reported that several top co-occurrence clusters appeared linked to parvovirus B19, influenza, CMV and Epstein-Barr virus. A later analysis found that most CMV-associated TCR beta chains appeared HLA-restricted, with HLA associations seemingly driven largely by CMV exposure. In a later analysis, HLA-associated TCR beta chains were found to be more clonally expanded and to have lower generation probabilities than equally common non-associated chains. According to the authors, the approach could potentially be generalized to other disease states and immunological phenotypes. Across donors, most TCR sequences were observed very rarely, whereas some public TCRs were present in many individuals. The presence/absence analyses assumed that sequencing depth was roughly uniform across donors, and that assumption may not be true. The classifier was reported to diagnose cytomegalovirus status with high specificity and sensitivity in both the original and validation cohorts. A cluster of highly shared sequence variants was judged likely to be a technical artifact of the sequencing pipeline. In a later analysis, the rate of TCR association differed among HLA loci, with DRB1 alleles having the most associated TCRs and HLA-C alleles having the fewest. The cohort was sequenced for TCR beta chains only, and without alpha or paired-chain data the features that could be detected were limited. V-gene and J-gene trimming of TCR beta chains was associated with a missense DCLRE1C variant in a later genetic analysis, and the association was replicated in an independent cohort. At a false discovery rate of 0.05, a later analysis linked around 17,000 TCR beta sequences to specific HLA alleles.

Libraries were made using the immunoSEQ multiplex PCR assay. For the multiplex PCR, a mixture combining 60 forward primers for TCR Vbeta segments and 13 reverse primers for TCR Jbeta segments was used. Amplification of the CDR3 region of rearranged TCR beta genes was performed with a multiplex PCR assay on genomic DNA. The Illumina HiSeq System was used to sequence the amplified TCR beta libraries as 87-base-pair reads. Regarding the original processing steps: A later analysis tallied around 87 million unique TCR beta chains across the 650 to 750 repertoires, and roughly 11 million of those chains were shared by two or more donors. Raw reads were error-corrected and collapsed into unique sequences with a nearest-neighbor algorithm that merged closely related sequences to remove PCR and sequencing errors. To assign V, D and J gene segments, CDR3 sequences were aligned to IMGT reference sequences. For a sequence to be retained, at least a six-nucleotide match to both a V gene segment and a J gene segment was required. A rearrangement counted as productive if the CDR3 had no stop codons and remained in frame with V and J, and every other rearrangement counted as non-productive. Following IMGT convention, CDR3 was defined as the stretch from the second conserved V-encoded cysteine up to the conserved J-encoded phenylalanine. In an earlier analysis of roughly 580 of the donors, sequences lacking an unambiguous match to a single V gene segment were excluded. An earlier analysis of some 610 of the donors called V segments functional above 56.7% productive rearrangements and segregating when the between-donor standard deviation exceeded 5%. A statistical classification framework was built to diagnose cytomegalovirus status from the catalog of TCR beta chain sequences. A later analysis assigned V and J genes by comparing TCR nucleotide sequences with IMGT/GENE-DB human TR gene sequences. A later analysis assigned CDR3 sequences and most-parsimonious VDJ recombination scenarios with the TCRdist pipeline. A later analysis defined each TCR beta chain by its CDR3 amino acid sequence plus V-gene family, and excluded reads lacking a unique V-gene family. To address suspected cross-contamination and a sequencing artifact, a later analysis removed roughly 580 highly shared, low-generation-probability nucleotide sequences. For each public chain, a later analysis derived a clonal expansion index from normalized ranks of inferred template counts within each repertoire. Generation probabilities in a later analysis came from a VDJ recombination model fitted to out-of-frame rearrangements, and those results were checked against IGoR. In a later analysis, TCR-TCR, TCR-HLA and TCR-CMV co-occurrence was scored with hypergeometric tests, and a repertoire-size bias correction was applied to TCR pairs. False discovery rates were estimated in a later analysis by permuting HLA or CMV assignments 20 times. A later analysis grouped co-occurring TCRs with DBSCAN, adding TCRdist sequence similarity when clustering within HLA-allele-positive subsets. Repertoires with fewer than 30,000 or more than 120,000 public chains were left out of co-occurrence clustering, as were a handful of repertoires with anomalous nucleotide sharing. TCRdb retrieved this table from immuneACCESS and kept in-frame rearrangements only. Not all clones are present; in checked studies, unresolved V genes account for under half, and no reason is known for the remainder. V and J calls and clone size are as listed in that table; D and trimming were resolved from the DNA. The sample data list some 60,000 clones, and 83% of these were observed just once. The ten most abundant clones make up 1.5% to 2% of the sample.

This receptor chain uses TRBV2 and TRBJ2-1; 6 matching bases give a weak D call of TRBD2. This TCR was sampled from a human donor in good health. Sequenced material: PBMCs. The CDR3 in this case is CASSDGRGAYNEQFF. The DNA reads TGTGCCAGCAGTGACGGGCGGGGAGCCTACAATGAGCAGTTCTTC.